This TCR beta chain was found in a study of blood T cell repertoires in COVID-19. In germline, CDR1 is SGDLS, CDR2 YYNGEE. V lost 0 bases and J lost 8; bases outside the gene matches: 8. The CDR3 totals 17 residues. This clone was seen once. Sequencing used immunoSEQ multiplex PCR; TCRdb keeps in-frame clones, though not all of them. The repertoire holds around 70,000 clones, with approximately 86% as singletons. This rearrangement joins TRBV9 to TRBJ2-2; 12 nucleotides match TRBD2. Input material: peripheral blood. The TCR sequence derives from an elderly woman with active or convalescent COVID-19. In nucleotides, the CDR3 is TGTGCCAGCAGCGTAGGGACTAGCGGGATGTTACCGGGGGAGCTGTTTTTT. It yields the protein CASSVGTSGMLPGELFF.